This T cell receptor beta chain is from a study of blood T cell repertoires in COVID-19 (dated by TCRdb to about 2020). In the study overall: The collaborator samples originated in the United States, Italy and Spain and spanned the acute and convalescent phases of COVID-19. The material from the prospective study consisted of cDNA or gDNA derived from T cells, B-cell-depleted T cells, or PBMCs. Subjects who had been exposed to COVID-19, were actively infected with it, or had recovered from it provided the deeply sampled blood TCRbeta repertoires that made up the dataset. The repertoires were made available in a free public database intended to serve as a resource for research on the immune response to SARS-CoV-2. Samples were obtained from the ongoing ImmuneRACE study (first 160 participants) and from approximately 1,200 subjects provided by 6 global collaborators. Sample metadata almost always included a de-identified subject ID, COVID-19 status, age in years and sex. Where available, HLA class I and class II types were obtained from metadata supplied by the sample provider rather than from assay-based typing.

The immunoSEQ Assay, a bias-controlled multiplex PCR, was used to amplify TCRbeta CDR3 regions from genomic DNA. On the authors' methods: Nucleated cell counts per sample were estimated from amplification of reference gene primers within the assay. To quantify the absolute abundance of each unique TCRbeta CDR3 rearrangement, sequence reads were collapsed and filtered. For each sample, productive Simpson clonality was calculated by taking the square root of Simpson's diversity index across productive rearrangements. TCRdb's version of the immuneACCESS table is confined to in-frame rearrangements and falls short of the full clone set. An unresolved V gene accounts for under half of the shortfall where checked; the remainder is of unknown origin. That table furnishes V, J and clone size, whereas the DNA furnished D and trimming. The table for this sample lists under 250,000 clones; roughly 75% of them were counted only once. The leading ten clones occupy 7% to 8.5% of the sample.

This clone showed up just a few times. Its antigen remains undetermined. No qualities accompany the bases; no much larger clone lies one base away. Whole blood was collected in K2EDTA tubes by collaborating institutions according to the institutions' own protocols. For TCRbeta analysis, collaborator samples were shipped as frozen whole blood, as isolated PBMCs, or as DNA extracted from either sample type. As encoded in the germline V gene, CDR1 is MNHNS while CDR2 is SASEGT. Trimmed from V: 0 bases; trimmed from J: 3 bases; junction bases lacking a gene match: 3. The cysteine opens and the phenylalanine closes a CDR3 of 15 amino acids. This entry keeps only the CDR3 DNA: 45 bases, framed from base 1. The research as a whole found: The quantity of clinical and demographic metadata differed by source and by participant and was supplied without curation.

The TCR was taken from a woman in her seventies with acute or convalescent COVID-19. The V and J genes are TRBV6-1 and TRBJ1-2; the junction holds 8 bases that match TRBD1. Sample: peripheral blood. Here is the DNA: TGTGCCAGCAGTGAAGCGGGACAGGCGTACTATGGCTACACCTTC. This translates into CASSEAGQAYYGYTF.